These T cell receptor beta chains were read from a single sample in a study of blood T cell repertoires in COVID-19. Generated by immunoSEQ multiplex PCR, the TCRdb table keeps only in-frame clones and is missing some. The sample comprises roughly 30,000 clones, approximately 86% of which are singletons, and roughly 7.7% rests with the top ten. The sequenced sample was peripheral blood. Receptor source: a man between 60 and 75 years old with COVID-19, enrolled during active disease. CDR3s include the opening cysteine and the closing phenylalanine or tryptophan. The D gene is left open where the match is weak. Clone size is shown for a subset of rows, as once, few, many or a class of expanded clone.

CASQGLDSNQPQHF	TGTGCCAGTCAGGGGCTAGATAGCAATCAGCCCCAGCATTTT	NA	NA	TRBJ1-5	TRBV2
CASSLDPDQPQHF	TGCGCCAGCAGCTTGGACCCGGATCAGCCCCAGCATTTT	few	NA	TRBJ1-5	TRBV5-1
CASSLGQGAYEQYF	TGTGCCAGCAGCTTAGGACAGGGGGCCTACGAGCAGTACTTC	NA	TRBD1	TRBJ2-7	TRBV7-2
CASSQQQETQYF	TGTGCCAGCAGCCAACAGCAAGAGACCCAGTACTTC	NA	NA	TRBJ2-5	TRBV7-2
CASSPGTTNYEQYF	TGCGCCAGCAGCCCCGGGACTACCAATTACGAGCAGTACTTC	once	TRBD2	TRBJ2-7	TRBV5-1
CASGLETQYF	TGTGCTTCTGGGCTAGAGACCCAGTACTTC	NA	NA	TRBJ2-5	TRBV2
CASSAWAGGYEQYF	TGTGCCAGCAGTGCTTGGGCAGGGGGTTACGAGCAGTACTTC	NA	TRBD1	TRBJ2-7	TRBV2
CASSPDRGIPFF	TGTGCCAGCAGCCCGGACAGGGGGATTCCTTTCTTT	NA	TRBD1	TRBJ1-1	TRBV5-6
CASSLPQGDTQYF	TGTGCCAGCAGTCTGCCGCAGGGGGATACGCAGTATTTT	NA	NA	TRBJ2-3	TRBV6-6
CASSTYFRGTEAFF	TGTGCCAGCAGTACATACTTCCGGGGGACTGAAGCTTTCTTT	NA	NA	TRBJ1-1	TRBV27
CASSPVRGQEAFF	TGTGCCAGCAGCCCGGTTCGGGGACAGGAAGCTTTCTTT	NA	TRBD1	TRBJ1-1	TRBV3-1/TRBV3-2
CASSYSSYTVNTEAFF	TGTGCCAGCAGTTACTCCTCTTACACAGTGAACACTGAAGCTTTCTTT	NA	NA	TRBJ1-1	TRBV6-5
CASSLSWTGRNSPLHF	TGTGCCAGCAGTTTATCGTGGACAGGCCGGAATTCACCCCTCCACTTT	NA	TRBD1	TRBJ1-6	TRBV28
CASSIARRTRSRGEQYF	TGTGCCAGTAGTATTGCCCGCCGGACTAGATCTCGCGGCGAGCAGTACTTC	NA	TRBD2	TRBJ2-7	TRBV19
CASSPPFTAAGPQHF	TGTGCCAGTAGTCCCCCCTTCACAGCGGCCGGGCCCCAGCATTTT	NA	NA	TRBJ1-5	TRBV19
CASSFITGQGGTEAFF	TGTGCCAGCAGCTTCATCACGGGACAGGGGGGGACTGAAGCTTTCTTT	NA	TRBD1	TRBJ1-1	TRBV7-2
CASSSPTSSYEQYF	TGCGCCAGCAGCTCCCCGACTAGCTCCTACGAGCAGTACTTC	NA	NA	TRBJ2-7	TRBV5-1
CASSGRVQSRDEQYF	TGTGCCAGCAGCGGCAGGGTGCAGAGCAGGGACGAGCAGTACTTC	NA	NA	TRBJ2-7	TRBV5-8
CASSLVGGRNEQFF	TGCGCCAGCAGCTTGGTCGGGGGGCGGAATGAGCAGTTCTTC	NA	NA	TRBJ2-1	TRBV5-1
CASSESAGAGTGELFF	TGCGCCAGCAGTGAGTCGGCGGGAGCGGGCACCGGGGAGCTGTTTTTT	NA	TRBD2	TRBJ2-2	TRBV10-1
CASSLDGTGFRTGELFF	TGTGCCAGCAGCTTAGACGGGACAGGATTCCGCACCGGGGAGCTGTTTTTT	NA	TRBD1	TRBJ2-2	TRBV11-3
CASSVQGLSYNEQFF	TGTGCCAGCAGCGTTCAGGGGCTCTCCTACAATGAGCAGTTCTTC	NA	NA	TRBJ2-1	TRBV9
CASSSGLAGGSETQYF	TGTGCCAGCAGCTCTGGACTAGCGGGAGGATCAGAGACCCAGTACTTC	NA	TRBD2	TRBJ2-5	TRBV5-4
CSASGVPSGRAGETQYF	TGCAGTGCTAGTGGGGTCCCTAGCGGGAGGGCCGGGGAGACCCAGTACTTC	once	TRBD2	TRBJ2-5	TRBV20-1
CASSLAGGSGNTIYF	TGTGCCAGCAGCTTAGCAGGGGGCTCTGGAAACACCATATATTTT	NA	NA	TRBJ1-3	TRBV7-2
CASSLETGMVYEQYF	TGTGCCAGCAGCTTAGAGACGGGGATGGTCTACGAGCAGTACTTC	NA	NA	TRBJ2-7	TRBV7-8
CASSQGAIAGELFF	TGTGCCAGCAGCCAGGGGGCGATTGCCGGGGAGCTGTTTTTT	NA	NA	TRBJ2-2	TRBV3-1/TRBV3-2
CASSGFSGDLPGSGANVLTF	TGTGCCAGCAGTGGGTTTTCAGGGGACCTGCCTGGTTCTGGGGCCAACGTCCTGACTTTC	NA	NA	TRBJ2-6	TRBV28
CAWSEGLWQLSEAFF	TGTGCCTGGAGTGAGGGGCTGTGGCAGTTGAGTGAAGCTTTCTTT	few	NA	TRBJ1-1	TRBV30
CASSEWGKQFF	TGTGCCAGCAGTGAATGGGGCAAGCAGTTCTTC	NA	NA	TRBJ2-1	TRBV25-1
CASDLGTANTEAFF	TGTGCCAGTGACCTCGGGACAGCGAACACTGAAGCTTTCTTT	NA	TRBD1	TRBJ1-1	TRBV19
CASRAILLGQGNYGYTF	TGTGCCAGCAGAGCCATTCTACTAGGACAGGGTAACTATGGCTACACCTTC	NA	TRBD1	TRBJ1-2	TRBV28
CASSLRGYGYTF	TGTGCCAGCAGTTTAAGGGGGTATGGCTACACCTTC	NA	NA	TRBJ1-2	TRBV12-3/TRBV12-4